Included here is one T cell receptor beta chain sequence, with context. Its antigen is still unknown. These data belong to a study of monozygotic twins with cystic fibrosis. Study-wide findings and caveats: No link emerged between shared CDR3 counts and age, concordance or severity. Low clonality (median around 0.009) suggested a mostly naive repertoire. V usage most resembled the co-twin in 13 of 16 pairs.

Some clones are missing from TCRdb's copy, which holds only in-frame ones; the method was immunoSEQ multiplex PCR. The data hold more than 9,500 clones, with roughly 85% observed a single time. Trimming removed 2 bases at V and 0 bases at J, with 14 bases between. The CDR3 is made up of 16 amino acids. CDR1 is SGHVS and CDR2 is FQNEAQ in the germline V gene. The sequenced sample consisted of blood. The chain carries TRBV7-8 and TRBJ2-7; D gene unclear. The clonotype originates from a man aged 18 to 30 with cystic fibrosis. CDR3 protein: CASSLWATFSSYEQYF. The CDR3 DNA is TGTGCCAGCAGCTTATGGGCGACATTCAGCTCCTACGAGCAGTACTTC.